What follows are 25 T cell receptor beta chains derived from one specimen sequenced in a study of memory CD4+ T cells and cytomegalovirus serostatus. Clones were sequenced by immunoSEQ multiplex PCR, and TCRdb holds only the in-frame ones, with some missing. The repertoire consists of over 75,000 clones, with 80% occurring once and the leading ten covering approximately 4%. Single viable CD3+CD4+CD8-CD45RO+ cells were sorted as the memory CD4+ T cells. Source material: memory CD4+ T cells from blood. The receptors come from an adult in good health and CMV-seropositive.

CDR3 coding DNA: TGTGCCAGCCAGGGGAGGAAGGGGTCCGGTACTACTAGCGGGAGAGTGAGGGAGACCCAGTACTTC. This codes for CASQGRKGSGTTSGRVRETQYF. The chain employs TRBV2 and TRBJ2-5; 11 bases align to TRBD2. The length of the CDR3 is 22 residues. Losses at the gene ends were 8 bases for V and 5 bases for J; bases not matched to a gene: 31. Germline CDR1 reads SNHLY; CDR2 reads FYNNEI.

The chain is built from TRBV6-1 and TRBJ1-1; D may be TRBD1 (5 bases). Looked up from germline, CDR1 is MNHNS and CDR2 is SASEGT. V was shortened by 2 bases and J by 5 bases, with 12 bases between the two germline ends. The CDR3 has 14 amino acids. The CDR3 DNA reads as TGTGCCAGCAGTGAACACGGGGCGGGGACTGAAGCTTTCTTT. It codes for CASSEHGAGTEAFF.

The gene calls are TRBV4-1 and TRBJ2-2, with 7 nucleotides matching TRBD2. This CDR3 comprises 16 residues. The ends lost 3 bases at V and 7 bases at J; junction bases unmatched: 11. Germline V gene data show CDR1 as MGHRA and CDR2 as YSYEKL. The CDR3 DNA follows: TGCGCCAGCAGCCAGTGGGCCAGCGGGACGGGCGGGGAGCTGTTTTTT. Amino acids: CASSQWASGTGGELFF.

J is TRBJ2-7 and V is TRBV6-5; D assignment may be TRBD1 or TRBD2 (5 bases each). V was trimmed by 5 bases and J by 2 bases, leaving 10 bases between them. Looked up from germline, CDR1 is MNHEY and CDR2 is SVGAGI. CDR3 length: 13 residues. The CDR3 DNA reads as TGTGCCAGCAGTCGGGACGGTACCTACGAGCAGTACTTC. It is translated as CASSRDGTYEQYF.

As for this clone: Other DNA sequences from this sample encode an identical CDR3 as well. The chain joins TRBV18 to TRBJ2-3, with no clear D. In germline, CDR1 is KGHSH, CDR2 LQKENI. CDR3 length: 12 residues. Deletions cut 3 bases from V and 1 base from J, with 2 bases between. The CDR3 DNA reads as TGTGCCAGCTCACCGGGCACAGATACGCAGTATTTT. Translation: CASSPGTDTQYF.

This chain links TRBV19 with TRBJ2-5; D might be TRBD1 (6 bases). This CDR3 spans 16 amino acids. V gave up 1 base and J gave up 1 base, with 13 bases separating them. Germline-derived CDR1 and CDR2 are LNHDA and SQIVND (reference sequence). CDR3 in DNA: TGTGCCAGTAGTATAGCCGCGACAGGCGTCCAAGAGACCCAGTACTTC. Translated, it gives CASSIAATGVQETQYF.

The V and J genes are TRBV19 and TRBJ1-5, with D maybe TRBD1 (6 bases). Trimming stripped 7 bases from V and 5 bases from J, with 12 bases between. The length of the CDR3 is 13 residues. Germline CDR1 LNHDA, CDR2 SQIVND (reference sequence). CDR3 residues: CASTGGLDQPQHF. The CDR3 nucleotides are TGTGCCAGTACGGGGGGGCTAGATCAGCCCCAGCATTTT.

This clone has just a few counts. The chain joins TRBV9 to TRBJ2-2; unclear D gene. The CDR3 has 15 amino acids. Per the germline V gene, CDR1 is SGDLS and CDR2 is YYNGEE. Trimming left V 3 bases short and J 3 bases short, with 12 bases between. CDR3 nucleotides: TGTGCCAGCAGCGCCACCGGGCGGTACACCGGGGAGCTGTTTTTT. This sequence encodes CASSATGRYTGELFF.

This clone was found a few times. This sequence joins TRBV13 and TRBJ1-3; 8 bases match TRBD1. This CDR3 region has 17 residues. CDR1 is PRHDT, CDR2 FYEKMQ, per germline (reference sequence). After removal of 4 bases from V and 9 bases from J, the junction contained 17 bases not matched to a gene. DNA for the CDR3: TGTGCCAGCAGCTCTCGGACAGGGCGATCAACTGAAGGCACCATATATTTT. The encoded protein is CASSSRTGRSTEGTIYF.

V is TRBV28 and J is TRBJ1-4; TRBD1 matches 8 bases. The J segment lost 4 bases and the V segment lost 6 bases, leaving 7 bases of the junction unmatched. The germline V gene encodes CDR1 MDHEN and CDR2 SYDVKM. The CDR3 runs to 15 residues. The CDR3 DNA is TGTGCCAGCAGAACCCGGACAGGGTATAATGAAAAACTGTTTTTT. Its protein product is CASRTRTGYNEKLFF.

The chain has TRBV28 and TRBJ2-2; 11 bases fit TRBD1. Germline CDR1 is MDHEN and CDR2 is SYDVKM. Unmatched junction bases numbered 6, after V lost 5 bases and J lost 4 bases. The CDR3 runs to 16 residues. DNA for the CDR3: TGTGCCAGCAGTCCGGCCGGGACAGGGGGCACCGGGGAGCTGTTTTTT. Translated: CASSPAGTGGTGELFF.

The chain has TRBV7-2 and TRBJ1-5; D remains unclear. Germline V lookup: CDR1 SGHTA, CDR2 FQGNSA. The V gene lost 3 bases and the J gene lost 0 bases, with 9 bases spanning the gap. The CDR3 runs 15 residues. In DNA form, the CDR3 reads TGTGCCAGCAGCTTGGGAGACGGTAGCAATCAGCCCCAGCATTTT. Protein product: CASSLGDGSNQPQHF.

This sequence joins TRBV11-3 and TRBJ2-3; tentative D call: TRBD1 (5 bases). V lost 1 base, J lost 1 base, and 9 bases lay in between. The CDR3 has 15 amino acids. The V gene's germline CDR1 is SGHNT and CDR2 YENEEA. The CDR3 sequence: CASSLGGAGTDTQYF. CDR3 nucleotides: TGTGCCAGCAGCTTAGGGGGCGCGGGCACAGATACGCAGTATTTT.

This rearrangement joins TRBV27 to TRBJ1-2; 7 bases are shared with TRBD1. The CDR3 spans 16 residues. CDR1 MNHEY and CDR2 SMNVEV come from the germline V gene (reference sequence). The junction had 16 bases not matched to a gene; V was cut back by 5 bases and J by 7 bases. The DNA for the CDR3 is TGTGCCAGCAGTCCGCAGGACAGGATGGCCTTTCTTGGCTACACCTTC. The encoded protein is CASSPQDRMAFLGYTF.

The chain joins TRBV5-1 to TRBJ2-5; TRBD2 matches 15 bases. The germline gives CDR1 SGHRS, CDR2 YFSETQ. V lost 4 bases, J lost 5 bases, and 12 bases stayed unmatched. This CDR3 region has 18 residues. Here the CDR3 reads CASSPSGTSGRRRETQYF. CDR3 sequence (DNA): TGCGCCAGCAGCCCATCCGGGACTAGCGGGAGGAGGAGGGAGACCCAGTACTTC.

The rearrangement links TRBV27 to TRBJ2-5, with 11 bases aligning to TRBD2. The CDR3 covers 13 residues. Losses at the gene ends were 8 bases for V and 3 bases for J; bases not matched to a gene: 2. The germline CDR1 and CDR2 sequences are MNHEY and SMNVEV (reference sequence). The CDR3 here is CASGGLAEETQYF. Here the CDR3 DNA reads TGTGCCAGCGGGGGACTAGCGGAAGAGACCCAGTACTTC.

The rearrangement uses TRBV6-6 and TRBJ1-2; D gene ambiguous. Germline lookup yields CDR1 MNHNY and CDR2 SVGAGI (reference sequence). The CDR3 spans 13 residues. V was pared by 5 bases and J by 8 bases, with 15 bases between. In DNA, the CDR3 is TGTGCCAGCAGTACCGACGGCCTCCGGGGCTACACCTTC. It yields the protein CASSTDGLRGYTF.

This chain joins TRBV4-2 and TRBJ1-1; no clear D gene. The V end was cut by 4 bases, the J end by 9 bases, with 9 bases between. The V gene's germline CDR1 is LGHNA and CDR2 YNFKEQ. CDR3 length: 11 amino acids. The DNA of the CDR3 is TGTGCCAGCAGCCTAAGGGAAAAAGCTTTCTTT. Translation: CASSLREKAFF.

The chain recombines TRBV29-1 with TRBJ2-5, with 9 bases aligning to TRBD2. Germline V CDR1 and CDR2: SQVTM, ANQGSEA. The CDR3 runs 12 residues. The V gene end was trimmed by 7 bases and the J gene end by 2 bases; junction bases not matched to a gene: 2. The CDR3 sequence is CSGLAVQETQYF. The CDR3 DNA is TGCAGCGGACTAGCGGTACAAGAGACCCAGTACTTC.

The chain recombines TRBV2 with TRBJ1-5; the match to TRBD1 covers 7 bases. Germline CDR1 SNHLY, CDR2 FYNNEI. V was clipped by 4 bases and J by 4 bases; unmatched bases: 4. The CDR3 contains 14 residues. The CDR3 region is CASSGQGPNQPQHF. As DNA, the CDR3 is TGTGCCAGCAGTGGACAGGGACCGAATCAGCCCCAGCATTTT.

V and J are TRBV6-6 and TRBJ2-3; perhaps TRBD2 as D (6 bases). V lost 0 bases to trimming and J lost 1 base, with 11 bases between them. The CDR3 sequence is 16 residues long. Per germline, CDR1 MNHNY and CDR2 SVGAGI (reference sequence). The CDR3 protein is CASSYSGGTGTDTQYF. The CDR3 DNA reads TGTGCCAGCAGTTACTCAGGAGGGACGGGCACAGATACGCAGTATTTT.

V gene TRBV6-5 combines with J gene TRBJ2-3, with 11 nucleotides matching TRBD2. This CDR3 has 14 residues. The V segment lost 4 bases and the J segment 12 bases; nucleotides outside the gene matches: 9. Germline V gene sequence: CDR1 MNHEY, CDR2 SVGAGI. The CDR3 DNA reads as TGTGCCAGCAGTTCCCCCGCTAGCGGGAGGTCTCAGTATTTT. It codes for CASSSPASGRSQYF.

The genes are TRBV2 and TRBJ2-2; the D is unclear. Germline lookup yields CDR1 SNHLY and CDR2 FYNNEI. CDR3 length: 15 residues. The ends were cut back, 3 bases at V and 3 bases at J, with 11 bases in the middle. The CDR3 here is CASSESPSYTGELFF. The CDR3 bases are TGTGCCAGCAGTGAGTCCCCAAGCTACACCGGGGAGCTGTTTTTT.

J is TRBJ2-7 and V is TRBV4-2, with 9 bases matching TRBD1. The trim removed 4 bases at V and 0 bases at J, leaving 7 bases unmatched. Germline loops: CDR1 LGHNA, CDR2 YNFKEQ. The CDR3 totals 16 residues. The CDR3 sequence: CASSREGTGISYEQYF. In DNA, the CDR3 is TGTGCCAGCAGCCGCGAGGGGACAGGGATCTCCTACGAGCAGTACTTC.

CDR3 nucleotide sequence: TGTGCCACCAGCAGAGACCAGGGCTCCTACAATGAGCAGTTCTTC. This codes for CATSRDQGSYNEQFF. The chain recombines TRBV15 with TRBJ2-1; D is possibly TRBD1 (5 bases). The CDR3 runs to 15 residues. Germline lookup yields CDR1 LNHNV and CDR2 YYDKDF (reference sequence). The V and J ends lost 0 bases and 0 bases respectively, with 6 bases between them. The full variable domain, in which reference TRBV15 and TRBJ2-1 provide the parts outside the CDR3, is DAMVIQNPRYQVTQFGKPVTLSCSQTLNHNVMYWYQQKSSQAPKLLFHYYDKDFNNEADTPDNFQSRRPNTSFCFLDIRSPGLGDTAMYLCATSRDQGSYNEQFFGPGTRLTVL.